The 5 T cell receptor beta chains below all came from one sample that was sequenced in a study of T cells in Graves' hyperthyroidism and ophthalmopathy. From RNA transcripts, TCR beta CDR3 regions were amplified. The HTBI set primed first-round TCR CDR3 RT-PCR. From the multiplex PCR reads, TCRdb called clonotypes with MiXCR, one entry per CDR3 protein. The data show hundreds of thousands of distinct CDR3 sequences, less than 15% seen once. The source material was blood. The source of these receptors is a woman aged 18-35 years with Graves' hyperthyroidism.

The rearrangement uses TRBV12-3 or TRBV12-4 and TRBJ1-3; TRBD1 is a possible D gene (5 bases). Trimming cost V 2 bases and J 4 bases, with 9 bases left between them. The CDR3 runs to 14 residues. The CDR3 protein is CASSLWGDGNTIYF. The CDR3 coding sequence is TGTGCCAGCAGTTTATGGGGCGACGGAAACACCATATATTTT.

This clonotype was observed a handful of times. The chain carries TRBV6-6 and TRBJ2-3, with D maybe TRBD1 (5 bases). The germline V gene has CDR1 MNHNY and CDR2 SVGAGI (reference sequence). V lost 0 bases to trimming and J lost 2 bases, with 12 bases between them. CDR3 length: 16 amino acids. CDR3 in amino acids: CASSYSLRQPTDTQYF. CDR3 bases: TGTGCCAGCAGTTACTCTCTTCGACAGCCCACAGATACGCAGTATTTT.

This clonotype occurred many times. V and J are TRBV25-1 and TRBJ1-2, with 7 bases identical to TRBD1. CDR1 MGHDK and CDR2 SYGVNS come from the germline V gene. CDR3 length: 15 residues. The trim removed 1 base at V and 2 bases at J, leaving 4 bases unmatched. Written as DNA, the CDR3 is TGTGCCAGCAGTGAATCGCTGACAGGGAACTATGGCTACACCTTC. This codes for CASSESLTGNYGYTF.

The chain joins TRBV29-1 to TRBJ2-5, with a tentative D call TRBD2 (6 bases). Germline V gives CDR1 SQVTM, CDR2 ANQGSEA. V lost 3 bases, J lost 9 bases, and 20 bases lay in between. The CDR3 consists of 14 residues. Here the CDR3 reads CSVDRGGMEEAQYF. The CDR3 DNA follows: TGCAGCGTTGATAGGGGCGGGATGGAGGAGGCCCAGTACTTC. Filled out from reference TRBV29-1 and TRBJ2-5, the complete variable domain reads SAVISQKPSRDICQRGTSLTIQCQVDSQVTMMFWYRQQPGQSLTLIATANQGSEATYESGFVIDKFPISRPNLTFSTLTVSNMSPEDSSIYLCSVDRGGMEEAQYFGPGTRLLVL.

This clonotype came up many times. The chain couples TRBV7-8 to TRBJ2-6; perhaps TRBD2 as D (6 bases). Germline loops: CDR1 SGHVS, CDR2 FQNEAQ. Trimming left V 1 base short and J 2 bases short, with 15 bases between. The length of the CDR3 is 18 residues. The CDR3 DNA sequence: TGTGCCAGCAGCTTAGGGATGCGGGGAATTACTGGGGCCAACGTCCTGACTTTC. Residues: CASSLGMRGITGANVLTF.